A single sample gave rise to the 7 T cell receptor beta chains below, sequenced in a study of T cells in Graves' hyperthyroidism and ophthalmopathy. TCR beta CDR3 region amplification was performed from RNA transcripts. TCR CDR3 underwent first-round RT-PCR with the HTBI primer set. MiXCR, run by TCRdb on the multiplex PCR reads, gives a single entry per CDR3 protein. The repertoire has a few hundred thousand distinct CDR3 sequences, approximately 18% of them found once; the top ten carry 45% to 55%. Specimen: blood. These receptors originate from a woman in her 50s with Graves' hyperthyroidism.

This clonotype was recorded a few times. The chain combines TRBV3-1 with TRBJ2-1; 9 bases fit TRBD1. V shed 4 bases, J shed 3 bases, and the junction held 7 bases outside the gene matches. The CDR3 runs to 16 residues. Germline CDR1 is LGHDT and CDR2 is YNNKEL (reference sequence). The CDR3 nucleotides read TGTGCCAGCAGCCGAAGACAGGGGGTTTTCTACAATGAGCAGTTCTTC. Translating gives CASSRRQGVFYNEQFF.

This clonotype showed up just a few times. This chain's CDR3 is CASSSFGRGHEQYF. The CDR3 DNA reads as TGTGCCAGCAGCTCCTTTGGACGGGGCCACGAGCAGTACTTC. V gene TRBV7-2 combines with J gene TRBJ2-7; perhaps D is TRBD1 or TRBD2 (5 bases each). This CDR3 region has 14 residues. Germline V gene data show CDR1 as SGHTA and CDR2 as FQGNSA. Trimming removed 4 bases from V and 5 bases from J, with 15 bases in between. The variable domain in full, completed from reference TRBV7-2 and TRBJ2-7, reads GAGVSQSPSNKVTEKGKDVELRCDPISGHTALYWYRQSLGQGLEFLIYFQGNSAPDKSGLPSDRFSAERTGGSVSTLTIQRTQQEDSAVYLCASSSFGRGHEQYFGPGTRLTVT.

This clonotype was observed a few times. The V call is TRBV20-1, the J call TRBJ2-1, with 10 bases matching TRBD2. This CDR3 spans 13 amino acids. CDR1 is DFQATT and CDR2 is SNEGSKA in the germline V gene (reference sequence). Germline trimming cut 5 bases from V and 4 bases from J; bases unmatched to any gene: 2. Written as DNA, the CDR3 is TGCAGTGCTGAGCGGGGGGGGTACAATGAGCAGTTCTTC. Translating it yields CSAERGGYNEQFF.

This clonotype was seen only a few times. V gene TRBV19 combines with J gene TRBJ1-2, with no clear D. The CDR3 has 15 amino acids. The V gene's germline CDR1 is LNHDA and CDR2 SQIVND (reference sequence). The V end was cut by 1 base, the J end by 6 bases, with 15 bases between. Here the CDR3 reads CASSIVRQQSNGYTF. The CDR3 region has the DNA TGTGCCAGTAGTATAGTTCGGCAGCAAAGCAATGGCTACACCTTC. Drawing the rest from reference TRBV19 and TRBJ1-2, the complete variable domain is DGGITQSPKYLFRKEGQNVTLSCEQNLNHDAMYWYRQDPGQGLRLIYYSQIVNDFQKGDIAEGYSVSREKKESFPLTVTSAQKNPTAFYLCASSIVRQQSNGYTFGSGTRLTVV.

The sample holds many counts of this clonotype. The chain joins TRBV12-3 or TRBV12-4 to TRBJ2-1; TRBD2 matches at 8 bases. V lost 8 bases and J lost 8; bases outside the gene matches: 8. The CDR3 is 13 amino acids. The CDR3 region is CASLGTRRDEQFF. In DNA, the CDR3 is TGTGCCAGCCTCGGGACTAGGCGCGATGAGCAGTTCTTC.

This clonotype was recorded a few times. V and J are TRBV5-6 and TRBJ2-7; TRBD1 matches at 10 bases. This CDR3 region has 14 residues. Germline lookup yields CDR1 SGHDT and CDR2 YYEEEE. V gave up 6 bases and J gave up 5 bases; unmatched junction bases: 8. CDR3 DNA sequence: TGTGCCAGCACCGGACAGGGGGGTCGCAACGAGCAGTACTTC. It specifies CASTGQGGRNEQYF.

This clonotype was seen a handful of times. The rearrangement uses TRBV5-6 and TRBJ2-2, with 11 bases fitting TRBD2. The junction had 11 bases not matched to a gene; V was cut back by 4 bases and J by 6 bases. The length of the CDR3 is 17 residues. Germline lookup yields CDR1 SGHDT and CDR2 YYEEEE. This CDR3 reads CASSTPTSGNWPGELFF. Written as DNA, the CDR3 is TGTGCCAGCAGCACCCCGACTAGCGGGAATTGGCCCGGGGAGCTGTTTTTT. Full variable domain (missing parts from reference TRBV5-6 and TRBJ2-2): DAGVTQSPTHLIKTRGQQVTLRCSPKSGHDTVSWYQQALGQGPQFIFQYYEEEERQRGNFPDRFSGHQFPNYSSELNVNALLLGDSALYLCASSTPTSGNWPGELFFGEGSRLTVL.